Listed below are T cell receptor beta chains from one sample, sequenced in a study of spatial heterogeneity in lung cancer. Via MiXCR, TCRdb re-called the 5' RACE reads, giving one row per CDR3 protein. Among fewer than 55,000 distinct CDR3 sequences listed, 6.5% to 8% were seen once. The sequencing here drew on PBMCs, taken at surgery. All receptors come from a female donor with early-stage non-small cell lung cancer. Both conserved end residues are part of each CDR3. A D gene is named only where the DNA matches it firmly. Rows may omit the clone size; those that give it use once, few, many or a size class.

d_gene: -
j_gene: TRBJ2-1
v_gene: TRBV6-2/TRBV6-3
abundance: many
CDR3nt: TGTGCCAGCAGCCCACCTCGGCCGTTCTTC
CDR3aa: CASSPPRPFF

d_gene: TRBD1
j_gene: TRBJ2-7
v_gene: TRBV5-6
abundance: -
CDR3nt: TGTGCCAGCAGCCGACAGGGGCCCCGCGAGCAGTACTTC
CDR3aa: CASSRQGPREQYF

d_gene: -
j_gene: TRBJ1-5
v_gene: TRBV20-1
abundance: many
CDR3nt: TGCAGTGCTAGTGATCCCAATCAGCCCCAGCATTTT
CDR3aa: CSASDPNQPQHF

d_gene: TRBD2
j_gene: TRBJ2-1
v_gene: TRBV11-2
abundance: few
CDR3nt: TGTGCCAGCAGTCCCGGGACTAAGTACAATGAGCAGTTCTTC
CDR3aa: CASSPGTKYNEQFF

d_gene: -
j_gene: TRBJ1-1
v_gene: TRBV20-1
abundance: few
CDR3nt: TGCAGTGCTAGAAGCGAGGGTGGAGGGATCACTGAAGCTTTCTTT
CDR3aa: CSARSEGGGITEAFF

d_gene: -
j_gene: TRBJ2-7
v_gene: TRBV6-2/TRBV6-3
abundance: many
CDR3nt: TGTGCCAGCTCCGGGGGGCACTCCTACGAGCAGTACTTC
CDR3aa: CASSGGHSYEQYF

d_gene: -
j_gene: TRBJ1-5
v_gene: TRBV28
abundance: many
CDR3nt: TGTGCCAGCACCTTGTCTGTTGGCTATCAGCCCCAGCATTTT
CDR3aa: CASTLSVGYQPQHF

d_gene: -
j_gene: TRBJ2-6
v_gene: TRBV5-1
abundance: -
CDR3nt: TGCGCCAGCAGCAAACAGGGCGCACTCTCTGGGGCCAACGTCCTGACTTTC
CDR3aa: CASSKQGALSGANVLTF

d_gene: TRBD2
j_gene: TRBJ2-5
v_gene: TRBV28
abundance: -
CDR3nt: TGTGCCAGCAGTCCCTGGCGCGGCAGAAAGCGGGGTCAAGAGACCCAGTACTTC
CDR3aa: CASSPWRGRKRGQETQYF

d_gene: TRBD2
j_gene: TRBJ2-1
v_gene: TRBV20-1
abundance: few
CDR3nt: TGCAGTGCTAAAGGACTAGCGGACACCTACAATGAGCAGTTCTTC
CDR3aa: CSAKGLADTYNEQFF

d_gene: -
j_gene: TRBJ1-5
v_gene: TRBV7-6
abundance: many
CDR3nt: TGTGCCAGCAGCCACGCAAGGACAGATTATAGCAATCAGCCCCAGCATTTT
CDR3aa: CASSHARTDYSNQPQHF

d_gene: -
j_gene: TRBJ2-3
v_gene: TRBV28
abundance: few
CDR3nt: TGTGCCAGCAGTTTTAACGGGGTTCCAGATACGCAGTATTTT
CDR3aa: CASSFNGVPDTQYF

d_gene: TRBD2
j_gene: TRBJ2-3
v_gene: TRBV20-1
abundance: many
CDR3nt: TGCAGTCCTAAGGGAGGGGCAGATACGCAGTATTTT
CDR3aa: CSPKGGADTQYF

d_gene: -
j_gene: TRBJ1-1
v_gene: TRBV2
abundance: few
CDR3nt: TGTGCCAGCCACCTGGTGGGGACTGAAGCTTTCTTT
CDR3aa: CASHLVGTEAFF

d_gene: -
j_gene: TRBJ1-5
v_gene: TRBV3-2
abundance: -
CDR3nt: TGTGCCAGCAGCCAAGATAGTGCAGGGGGATGTGGCAATCAGCCCCAGCATTTT
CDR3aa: CASSQDSAGGCGNQPQHF

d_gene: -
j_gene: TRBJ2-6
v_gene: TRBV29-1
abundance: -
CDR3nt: TGCAGCGTTGAGAGCCCCTCTGGGGCCAACGTCCTGACTTTC
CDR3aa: CSVESPSGANVLTF

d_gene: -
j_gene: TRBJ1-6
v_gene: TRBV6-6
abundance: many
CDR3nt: TGTGCCAGCAGTTACGGGACCAATTCACCCCTCCACTTT
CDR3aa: CASSYGTNSPLHF

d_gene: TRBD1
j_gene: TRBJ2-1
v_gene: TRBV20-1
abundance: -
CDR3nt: TGCAGTGTCGGGACAGACTCTTACAATGAGCAGTTCTTC
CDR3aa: CSVGTDSYNEQFF

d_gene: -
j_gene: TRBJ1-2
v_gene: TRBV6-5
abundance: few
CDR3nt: TGTGCCAGCAGTTCGGGACGGTTTAGCTATGGCTACACCTTC
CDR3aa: CASSSGRFSYGYTF

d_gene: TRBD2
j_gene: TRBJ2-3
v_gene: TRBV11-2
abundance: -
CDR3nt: TGTGCCAGCAGCCTTCTCCACCGTGGGACTAGCGGGGGGGCACGTACAGATACGCAGTATTTT
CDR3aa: CASSLLHRGTSGGARTDTQYF

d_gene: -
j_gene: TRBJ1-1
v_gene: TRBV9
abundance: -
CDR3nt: TGTGCCAGCAGCGTAGGATCCCGAGGGGATACTGAAGCTTTCTTT
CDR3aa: CASSVGSRGDTEAFF

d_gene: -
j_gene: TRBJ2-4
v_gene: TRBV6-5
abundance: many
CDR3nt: TGTGCCAGCACCGATGACAGGGAGGGAAACATTCAGTACTTC
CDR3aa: CASTDDREGNIQYF

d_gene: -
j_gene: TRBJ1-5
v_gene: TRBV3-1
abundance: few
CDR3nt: TGTGCCAGCAGCCGAGCACAGACTAGCAATCAGCCCCAGCATTTT
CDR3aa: CASSRAQTSNQPQHF

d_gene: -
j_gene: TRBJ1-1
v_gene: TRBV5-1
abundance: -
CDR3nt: TGCGCCAGCAGCTTGAATGATTACGGGGTCGCGAACACTGAAGCTTTCTTT
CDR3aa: CASSLNDYGVANTEAFF

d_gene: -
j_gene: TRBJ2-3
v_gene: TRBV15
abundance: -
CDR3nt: TGTGCCACCAGCAGAGACCGGGGGCCCGCAGATACGCAGTATTTT
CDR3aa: CATSRDRGPADTQYF

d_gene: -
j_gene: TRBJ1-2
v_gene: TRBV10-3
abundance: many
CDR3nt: TGTGCCATCAGTGAGCCCGGGGCAAATGGCTACACCTTC
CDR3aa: CAISEPGANGYTF

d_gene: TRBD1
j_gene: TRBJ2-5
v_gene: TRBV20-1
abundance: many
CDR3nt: TGCAGTGCTATGACAGGGGAAGAGACCCAGTACTTC
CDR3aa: CSAMTGEETQYF

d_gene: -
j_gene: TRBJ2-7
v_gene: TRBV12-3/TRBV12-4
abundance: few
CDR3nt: TGTGCCAGCGGCGGATCAACGGTCGAGCAGTACTTC
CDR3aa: CASGGSTVEQYF

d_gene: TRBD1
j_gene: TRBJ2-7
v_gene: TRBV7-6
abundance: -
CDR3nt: TGTGCCAGCAGTCCCCGGGACAGGGGTAACGAGCAGTACTTC
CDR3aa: CASSPRDRGNEQYF

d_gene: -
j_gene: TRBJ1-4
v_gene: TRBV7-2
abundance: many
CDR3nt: TGTGCCAGCAGCCCCCCCCCCGCAACTAATGAAAAACTGTTTTTT
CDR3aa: CASSPPPATNEKLFF

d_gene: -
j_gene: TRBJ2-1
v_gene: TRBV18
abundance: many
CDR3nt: TGTGCCAGCTCACCCTCGGCGGCGGATTACAATGAGCAGTTCTTC
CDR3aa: CASSPSAADYNEQFF

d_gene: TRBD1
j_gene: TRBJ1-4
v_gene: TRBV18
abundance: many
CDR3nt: TGTGCCAGCTCACCGCCGGGACAGGGTCATGAAAAACTGTTTTTT
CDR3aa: CASSPPGQGHEKLFF

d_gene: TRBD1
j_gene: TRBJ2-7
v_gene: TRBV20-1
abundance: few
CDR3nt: TGCAGTGCTAGGCCGGGACAGGGGTACGAGCAGTACTTC
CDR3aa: CSARPGQGYEQYF

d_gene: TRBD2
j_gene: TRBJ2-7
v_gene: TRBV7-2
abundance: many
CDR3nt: TGTGCCAGCAGTCCCAGCGGGGGGGCCGGGAGCTCCTACGAGCAGTACTTC
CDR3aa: CASSPSGGAGSSYEQYF

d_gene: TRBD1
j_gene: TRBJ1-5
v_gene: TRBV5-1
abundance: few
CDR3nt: TGCGCCAGCAGCCCCGAACCCGGACAGGGCAATCAGCCCCAGCATTTT
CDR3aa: CASSPEPGQGNQPQHF

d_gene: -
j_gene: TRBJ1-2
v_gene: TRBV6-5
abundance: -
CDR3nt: TGTGCCAGCAGTTATCGGGCAGGCGTGAGCGGCTACACCTTC
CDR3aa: CASSYRAGVSGYTF

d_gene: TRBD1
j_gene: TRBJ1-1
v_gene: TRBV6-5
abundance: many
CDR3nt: TGTGCCAGCAGACCCGGGACAGGGGGGTACACTGAAGCTTTCTTT
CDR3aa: CASRPGTGGYTEAFF

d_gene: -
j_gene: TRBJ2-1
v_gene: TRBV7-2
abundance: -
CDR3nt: TGTGCCAGCAGCTTTATGAGCGGCCCCGCGGGCAATGAGCAGTTCTTC
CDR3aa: CASSFMSGPAGNEQFF

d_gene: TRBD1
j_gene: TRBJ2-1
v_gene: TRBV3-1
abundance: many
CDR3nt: TGTGCCAGCAGCCATGGGCTTGACAGGGGTGCGGGCAATGAGCAGTTCTTC
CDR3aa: CASSHGLDRGAGNEQFF

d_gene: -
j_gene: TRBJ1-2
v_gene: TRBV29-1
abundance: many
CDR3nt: TGCAGCGTCGCCGGCGGGCAGTTCAACTATGGCTACACCTTC
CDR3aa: CSVAGGQFNYGYTF

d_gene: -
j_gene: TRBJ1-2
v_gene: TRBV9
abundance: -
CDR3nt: TGTGCCAGCAGCGTAGGAACCGGGGACTATGGCTACACCTTC
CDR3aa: CASSVGTGDYGYTF

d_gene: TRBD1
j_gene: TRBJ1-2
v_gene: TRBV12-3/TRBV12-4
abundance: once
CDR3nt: TGTGCCAGCAGTTTAGCGGGGACAGGGGGTGGCGACACCTTC
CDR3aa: CASSLAGTGGGDTF

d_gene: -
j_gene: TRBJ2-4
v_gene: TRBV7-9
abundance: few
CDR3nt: TGTGCCAGCAGCTTAGGGGTTGCGACGAACATTCAGTACTTC
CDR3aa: CASSLGVATNIQYF

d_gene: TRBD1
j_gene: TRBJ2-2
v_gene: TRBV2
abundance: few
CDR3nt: TGTGCCACTCTTTCGGGACAGGGCGGCGCCGGGGAGCTGTTTTTT
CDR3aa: CATLSGQGGAGELFF

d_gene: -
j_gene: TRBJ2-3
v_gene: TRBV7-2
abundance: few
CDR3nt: TGTGCCAGCAGCCTGGGACCGAGGATCGATACGCAGTATTTT
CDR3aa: CASSLGPRIDTQYF

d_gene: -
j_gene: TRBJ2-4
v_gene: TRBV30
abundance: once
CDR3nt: TGTGCCTGGAAACTGCCTGGGGTCCAAAACATTCAGTACTTC
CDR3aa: CAWKLPGVQNIQYF

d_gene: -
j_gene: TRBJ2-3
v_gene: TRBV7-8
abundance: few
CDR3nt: TGTGCCAGCAGCTTAGGCCCAGGGTCAAATACGCAGTATTTT
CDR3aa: CASSLGPGSNTQYF

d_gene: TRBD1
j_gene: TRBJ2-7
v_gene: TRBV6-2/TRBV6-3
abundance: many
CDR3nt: TGTGCCAGCAGTTCAGGGGGCGTGCAGGGGTCCTACGAGCAGTACTTC
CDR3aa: CASSSGGVQGSYEQYF

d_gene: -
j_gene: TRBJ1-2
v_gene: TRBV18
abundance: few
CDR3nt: TGTGCCAGCTCACCAGAGACAGGCAACTATGGCTACACCTTC
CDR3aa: CASSPETGNYGYTF

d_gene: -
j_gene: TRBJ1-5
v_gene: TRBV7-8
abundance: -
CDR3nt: TGTGCCAGCAGTTATACCGGGACCGTAGGGAATCAGCCCCAGCATTTT
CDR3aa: CASSYTGTVGNQPQHF

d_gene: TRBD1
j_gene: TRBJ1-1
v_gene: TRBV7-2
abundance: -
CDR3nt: TGTGCCAGCAGGCGACACCTACAGGGGGGGAGATGGAACACTGAAGCTTTCTTT
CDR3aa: CASRRHLQGGRWNTEAFF

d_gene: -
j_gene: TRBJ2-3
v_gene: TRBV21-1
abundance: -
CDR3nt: TGTGCCAGCAGCAGCTCCAGTCCTACAGATACGCAGTATTTT
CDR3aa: CASSSSSPTDTQYF

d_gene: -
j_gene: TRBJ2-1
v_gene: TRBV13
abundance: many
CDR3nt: TGTGCCAGCAGCTATACAAGAGGGCATGAGCAGTTCTTC
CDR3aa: CASSYTRGHEQFF

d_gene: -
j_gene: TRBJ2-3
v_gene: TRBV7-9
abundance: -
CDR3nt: TGTGCCAGCAGCTTAGTTGGGCAGGGTTATGCAGATACGCAGTATTTT
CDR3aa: CASSLVGQGYADTQYF

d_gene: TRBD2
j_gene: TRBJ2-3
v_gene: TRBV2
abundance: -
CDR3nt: TGTGCCAGCAGTGAAGCAAAGGGACTAGCGGATGCAGATACGCAGTATTTT
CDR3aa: CASSEAKGLADADTQYF

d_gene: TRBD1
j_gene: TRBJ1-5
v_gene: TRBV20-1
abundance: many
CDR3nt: TGCAGTGCTATAGGACAGGGAGATCAGCCCCAGCATTTT
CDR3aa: CSAIGQGDQPQHF

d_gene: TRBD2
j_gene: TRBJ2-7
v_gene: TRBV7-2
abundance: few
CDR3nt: TGTGCCAGCAGCTTATCGGGGGGGGTCGGTTACGAGCAGTACTTC
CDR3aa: CASSLSGGVGYEQYF